This TCR beta chain was sequenced for a study of blood T cell repertoires in COVID-19. At the level of the study: Whether acute or convalescent, the COVID-19 samples came from the United States, Italy and Spain. T cells, B-cell-depleted T cells, or PBMCs supplied cDNA or gDNA.

This CDR3 region has 13 residues. Per the germline V gene, CDR1 is MNHEY and CDR2 is SMNVEV (reference sequence). Trimming removed 5 bases from V and 8 bases from J, with 13 bases in between. Original handling: Amplified reference gene primers provided the basis for estimating nucleated cell counts. Data came from immunoSEQ multiplex PCR; TCRdb stores just in-frame clones and leaves some out. D and trimming come from the DNA, and the V and J calls and clone size come from that table. This table holds approximately 150,000 clones, around 89% found once. This TCR was sampled from a man in his fifties or sixties who had recovered from COVID-19. Sequencing was done on a sample of peripheral blood. The rearrangement links TRBV27 to TRBJ2-1; TRBD2 is a possible D gene (7 bases). DNA for the CDR3: TGTGCCAGCAGTCGTAGGGGGAGGGATGAGCAGTTCTTC. It yields the protein CASSRRGRDEQFF.